What follows are 25 T cell receptor beta chains derived from one specimen sequenced in a study of CD8+CD57+ T cells in acquired aplastic anemia listed by TCRdb under 2018. Data came from an Illumina HiSeq 2000. Genomic DNA served as template for TCR beta VDJ combination and CDR3 sequence profiling. The public reads were run again by TCRdb, first through fastp at Q25 and then through MiXCR, and only productive beta chains were kept. Each CDR3 protein appears once, grouped with its most common genes and DNA. Across this sample there are 400,000 to 450,000 distinct CDR3 sequences, with 55% to 75% seen only once. The ten largest clonotypes hold approximately 4% of the sample. The specimen was sorted CD4+, CD8+, or CD8+CD57+ T cells (not recorded which) from PBMCs. These receptors came from a human donor in good health, serving as a control.

The rearrangement joins TRBV5-1 to TRBJ1-2; D remains unclear. Trimming took 4 bases from V and 0 from J, leaving 10 bases between them. In germline, CDR1 is SGHRS, CDR2 YFSETQ. The CDR3 has 14 residues. The CDR3 coding sequence is TGCGCCAGCAGCCCCCAGCCCTCTAACTATGGCTACACCTTC. Residues: CASSPQPSNYGYTF.

Of note for this clonotype: One end of the junction does not line up with germline, which may come from a read error. The chain carries TRBV7-2 and TRBJ1-1; D is perhaps TRBD1 (5 bases). The length of the CDR3 is 14 residues. Germline V gene sequence: CDR1 SGHTA, CDR2 FQGNSA. CDR3 DNA sequence: TGTGCCAGCAGCCTCCCGGGGGGGAACACTGAGAAGCTTTTT. It specifies CASSLPGGNTEKLF.

This clonotype has only one observation. The junction differs from germline at one of its ends, possibly a read error. J is TRBJ1-1 and V is TRBV15; D call uncertain. This CDR3 is built from 15 residues. CDR1 is LNHNV and CDR2 is YYDKDF in the germline V gene (reference sequence). The CDR3 sequence: CASSFSSGMNTEAFF. The CDR3 bases are TGTGCCAGCAGCTTTAGCTCGGGTATGAACACTGAAGCGTTCTTT.

The chain uses TRBV24-1 and TRBJ2-1; D ambiguous. Trimming removed 6 bases at V and 7 bases at J, with 6 bases between. The CDR3 totals 11 residues. Germline CDR1 reads KGHDR; CDR2 reads SFDVKD. The chain's CDR3 is CATSQANEQFF. The DNA of the CDR3 is TGTGCCACCAGTCAAGCGAATGAGCAGTTCTTC.

Details on this clonotype: With a much larger clone just one base away, this may be a read error. V is TRBV4-3 and J is TRBJ2-1; TRBD1 aligns across 9 bases. This CDR3 contains 16 residues. Germline V gene lookup returns CDR1 LGHNA and CDR2 YSLEER. CDR3 region: CASRETDRGSYSEQFF. CDR3 nucleotides: TGCGCCAGCAGGGAAACGGACAGGGGATCCTACAGTGAGCAGTTCTTC.

In its sample, this clonotype was seen many times. This chain uses TRBV20-1 with TRBJ2-1; 12 bases fit TRBD2. The germline CDR1 and CDR2 sequences are DFQATT and SNEGSKA (reference sequence). The CDR3 runs 14 residues. The ends lost 1 base at V and 7 bases at J; junction bases unmatched: 2. The CDR3 region has the DNA TGCAGTGCTAGAGCTAGCGGGGGGGCAAATGAGCAGTTCTTC. Amino acid sequence: CSARASGGANEQFF.

V and J are TRBV10-3 and TRBJ1-1; tentative D call: TRBD1 (6 bases). V lost 0 bases and J 3 bases, leaving 11 bases between the germline ends. The CDR3 sequence is 15 residues long. The germline V gene encodes CDR1 ENHRY and CDR2 SYGVKD. DNA of the CDR3: TGTGCCATCAGTGAGTCGACACAGGGCGACACTGAAGCTTTCTTT. Its protein is CAISESTQGDTEAFF.

The chain employs TRBV5-1 and TRBJ2-6; no firm D call. Looked up from germline, CDR1 is SGHRS and CDR2 is YFSETQ. The CDR3 length is 15 residues. V was pared by 1 base and J by 8 bases, with 13 bases between. CDR3: CASSLPVKNTNVLTF. CDR3 nucleotides: TGCGCCAGCAGCTTGCCCGTTAAGAACACCAACGTCCTGACTTTC.

Concerning this clonotype itself: Relative to the germline gene, one junction end is altered; a read error may explain this. The chain is built from TRBV7-2 and TRBJ1-2, with unresolved D. Germline lookup yields CDR1 SGHTA and CDR2 FQGNSA. This CDR3 has 13 residues. The CDR3 region is CASSQRAAYGSTF. DNA for the CDR3: TGTGCCAGCAGCCAACGGGCAGCCTATGGCTCCACCTTC.

This clonotype was found a few times. This chain links TRBV25-1 with TRBJ2-3, with no clear D. Germline CDR1 reads MGHDK; CDR2 reads SYGVNS. The CDR3 is made up of 15 amino acids. V lost 3 bases and J 0 bases, leaving 10 bases between the germline ends. The CDR3 is CASSEAQFSTDTQYF. In DNA form, the CDR3 reads TGTGCCAGCAGTGAGGCACAGTTTAGCACAGATACGCAGTATTTT. The full variable domain, in which reference TRBV25-1 and TRBJ2-3 provide the parts outside the CDR3, is EADIYQTPRYLVIGTGKKITLECSQTMGHDKMYWYQQDPGMELHLIHYSYGVNSTEKGDLSSESTVSRIRTEHFPLTLESARPSHTSQYLCASSEAQFSTDTQYFGPGTRLTVL.

Ten or more counts support this clonotype. CDR3 region: CASRLGLGSEQYF. Written as DNA, the CDR3 is TGTGCCAGCAGGTTAGGGTTAGGATCCGAGCAGTACTTC. The chain couples TRBV7-3 to TRBJ2-7; D remains ambiguous. This CDR3 has 13 amino acids. The germline CDR1 and CDR2 sequences are SGHTA and FQGTGA. Trimming took 6 bases from V and 6 from J, leaving 15 bases between them.

This clonotype was counted at least ten times. The chain couples TRBV20-1 to TRBJ1-1; D is ambiguous. The germline CDR1 and CDR2 sequences are DFQATT and SNEGSKA (reference sequence). The V gene lost 0 bases and the J gene lost 1 base, with 9 bases spanning the gap. This CDR3 has 14 residues. DNA of the CDR3: TGCAGTGCTAGAGATGGCGGGGAGAACACTGAAGCTTTCTTT. Translation gives CSARDGGENTEAFF.

The rearrangement joins TRBV24-1 to TRBJ2-3, with TRBD2 matching 7 bases. Germline CDR1 reads KGHDR; CDR2 reads SFDVKD. V lost 0 bases and J lost 2; bases outside the gene matches: 4. The CDR3 is 16 amino acids. Here the CDR3 reads CATSDLRLADTDTQYF. The CDR3 nucleotides are TGTGCCACCAGTGATTTGCGACTAGCAGACACAGATACGCAGTATTTT.

The J gene is TRBJ1-5, the V gene TRBV15, with D uncertain. The DNA end lines up better with TRBJ1-6; the J call may be wrong. Germline V gene data show CDR1 as LNHNV and CDR2 as YYDKDF (reference sequence). The CDR3 totals 14 residues. DNA for the CDR3: TGTGCCACCAGCAGAGATGCCCGCAGTTCGCCCCTCCACTTT. Amino acids: CATSRDARSSPLHF.

V usage is TRBV7-2 and J usage is TRBJ2-5; TRBD2 aligns across 14 bases. Germline CDR1 and CDR2: SGHTA and FQGNSA. The V segment lost 11 bases and the J segment 4 bases; nucleotides outside the gene matches: 3. The CDR3 sequence is 13 residues long. The CDR3 protein is CARTSGGPETQYF. The DNA of the CDR3 is TGTGCCCGGACTAGCGGGGGGCCAGAGACCCAGTACTTC.

The V and J genes are TRBV11-2 and TRBJ2-3; 9 bases agree with TRBD1. The CDR3 covers 12 residues. In germline, CDR1 is SGHAT, CDR2 FQNNGV. Trimming at V came to 4 bases and at J to 10 bases, leaving 3 bases not matched to a gene. CDR3 in amino acids: CASSSWTGAQYF. DNA of the CDR3: TGTGCCAGCAGCTCGTGGACAGGGGCGCAGTATTTT. Based on the CDR3 plus reference TRBV11-2 and TRBJ2-3, the full variable domain is EAGVAQSPRYKIIEKRQSVAFWCNPISGHATLYWYQQILGQGPKLLIQFQNNGVVDDSQLPKDRFSAERLKGVDSTLKIQPAKLEDSAVYLCASSSWTGAQYFGPGTRLTVL.

The V call is TRBV10-3, the J call TRBJ2-7, with D perhaps assigned TRBD1 or TRBD2 (7 bases each). The CDR3 is 15 amino acids. Germline CDR1 and CDR2: ENHRY and SYGVKD. V lost 10 bases to trimming and J lost 2 bases, with 21 bases between them. The CDR3 nucleotides are TGTGCCAGCAGGCCCGAGCCAGGGGGGGCCTACGAGCAGTACTTC. Residues: CASRPEPGGAYEQYF.

V gene TRBV19 combines with J gene TRBJ1-2; 8 bases match TRBD1. TRBJ2-7 explains the end of the DNA better; the J call may be wrong. Germline V lookup: CDR1 LNHDA, CDR2 SQIVND (reference sequence). The CDR3 spans 13 residues. The CDR3 spells CASSFDRGHGQYF. Written as DNA, the CDR3 is TGTGCCAGTAGCTTCGACAGGGGCCACGGGCAGTACTTC.

This clonotype has a count of ten or more. The rearrangement links TRBV29-1 to TRBJ2-7; TRBD2 matches 9 bases. V lost 6 bases to trimming and J lost 0 bases; unmatched junction nucleotides: 6. The CDR3 sequence is 14 residues long. From germline, CDR1 is SQVTM and CDR2 ANQGSEA. The CDR3 loop is CSVAGTSYSYEQYF. The DNA of the CDR3 is TGCAGCGTAGCCGGGACTAGCTACTCCTACGAGCAGTACTTC.

Note on this clonotype: Because the CDR3 is missing its conserved closing phenylalanine or tryptophan, this is likely a read error. V and J are TRBV2 and TRBJ2-7; maybe TRBD2 (5 bases). The closer fit of TRBJ2-5 to the DNA end suggests the J call may be wrong. The V gene's germline CDR1 is SNHLY and CDR2 FYNNEI. This CDR3 is built from 15 residues. DNA of the CDR3: TGTGCCAGCAGCTTAGTCGCGTCGAGCGGAGAGACCCAGTACTCG. It specifies CASSLVASSGETQYS.

In its sample, this clonotype was seen once. The chain recombines TRBV20-1 with TRBJ1-6; 8 bases are a match to TRBD1. J lost 7 bases, V lost 3 bases, and 8 bases had no gene match. Germline V lookup: CDR1 DFQATT, CDR2 SNEGSKA (reference sequence). The CDR3 consists of 15 residues. The CDR3 loop is CSARGETGANSPLHF. DNA of the CDR3: TGCAGTGCTAGGGGGGAGACAGGGGCAAATTCACCCCTCCACTTT.

This chain uses TRBV20-1 with TRBJ2-5; D is undetermined. This CDR3 is built from 13 residues. V was shortened by 3 bases and J by 5 bases, with 13 bases between the two germline ends. Germline V gene lookup returns CDR1 DFQATT and CDR2 SNEGSKA (reference sequence). The CDR3 sequence: CSARNVSAETQYF. The CDR3 bases are TGCAGTGCTAGGAACGTATCAGCGGAGACCCAGTACTTC.

As regards this clonotype: This clone may be a read error of a much larger clone one base away. The chain has TRBV7-2 and TRBJ2-6; D gene uncertain. V lost 5 bases to trimming and J lost 1 base, with 12 bases between them. In germline, CDR1 is SGHTA, CDR2 FQGNSA. The CDR3 loop spans 16 amino acids. CDR3 sequence reads: CASSVRPMSGANVLTF. The CDR3 DNA reads TGTGCCAGCAGCGTGCGACCTATGTCTGGGGCCAACGTCCTGACTTTC.

Details on this clonotype: Germline is not matched at one junction end, which may reflect a read error. The chain combines TRBV15 with TRBJ2-5; D gene ambiguous. The CDR3 covers 16 residues. Germline CDR1 is LNHNV and CDR2 is YYDKDF (reference sequence). The CDR3 spells CATSSRPAESPVTQYF. The CDR3 DNA is TGCGCCACCAGCAGTCGACCAGCCGAGTCCCCCGTGACCCAGTACTTC.

This clonotype was seen repeatedly, ten times or more. The chain has TRBV28 and TRBJ1-2; 10 bases map to TRBD1. This CDR3 spans 18 amino acids. Germline assignment: CDR1 MDHEN and CDR2 SYDVKM. V dropped 4 bases and J dropped 3; count of bases not matched to a gene: 14. CDR3: CASSSPRSDRGRDYGYTF. CDR3 DNA: TGTGCCAGCAGTTCCCCCCGGAGTGACAGGGGGCGCGACTATGGCTACACCTTC.